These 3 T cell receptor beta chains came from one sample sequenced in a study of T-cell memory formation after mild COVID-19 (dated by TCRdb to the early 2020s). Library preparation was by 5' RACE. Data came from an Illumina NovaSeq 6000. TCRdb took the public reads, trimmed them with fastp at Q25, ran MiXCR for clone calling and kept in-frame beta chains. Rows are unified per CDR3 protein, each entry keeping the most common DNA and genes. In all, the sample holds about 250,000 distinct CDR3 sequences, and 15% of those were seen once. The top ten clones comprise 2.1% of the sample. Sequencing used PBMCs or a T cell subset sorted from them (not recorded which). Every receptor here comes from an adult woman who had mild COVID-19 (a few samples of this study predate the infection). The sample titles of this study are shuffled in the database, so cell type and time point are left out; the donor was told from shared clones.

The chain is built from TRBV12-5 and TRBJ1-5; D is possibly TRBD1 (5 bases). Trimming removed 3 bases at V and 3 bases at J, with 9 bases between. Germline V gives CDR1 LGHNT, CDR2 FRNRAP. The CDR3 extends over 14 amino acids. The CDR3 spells CASGFGGVNQPQHF. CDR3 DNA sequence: TGTGCTAGTGGTTTTGGGGGGGTCAATCAGCCCCAGCATTTT.

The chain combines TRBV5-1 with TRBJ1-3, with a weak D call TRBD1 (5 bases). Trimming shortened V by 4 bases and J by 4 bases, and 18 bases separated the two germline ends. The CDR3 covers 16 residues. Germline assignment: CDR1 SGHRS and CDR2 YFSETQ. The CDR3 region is CASSKGRQLLGNTIYF. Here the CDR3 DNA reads TGCGCCAGCAGCAAGGGACGCCAGCTCTTGGGAAACACCATATATTTT.

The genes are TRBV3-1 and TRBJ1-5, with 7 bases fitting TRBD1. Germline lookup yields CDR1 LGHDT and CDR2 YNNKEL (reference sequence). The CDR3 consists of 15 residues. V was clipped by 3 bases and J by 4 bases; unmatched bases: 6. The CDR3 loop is CASSQTGPVNQPQHF. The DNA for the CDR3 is TGTGCCAGCAGCCAGACAGGGCCCGTTAATCAGCCCCAGCATTTT.